The 29 T cell receptor beta chains presented below share a single source sample, sequenced in a study of T-cell reconstitution after alpha-beta-depleted transplantation in children. For TCRbeta, the library was prepared with unique molecular identifiers. TCRdb used MiXCR to reprocess the PCR reads, holding one entry per CDR3 protein. The sample holds hundreds of thousands of distinct CDR3 sequences, around 10% seen once. The input for sequencing was peripheral blood, taken 180 days after TCRalphabeta/CD19-depleted stem cell transplant. The receptor set was obtained from a male patient between 2 and 10 years old who had a stem cell transplant for chronic granulomatous disease, so the T cells may come from the graft donor.

This clonotype was found many times. The chain employs TRBV6-5 and TRBJ1-6, with 9 bases that match TRBD1. Germline lookup yields CDR1 MNHEY and CDR2 SVGAGI. After removal of 4 bases from V and 6 bases from J, the junction contained 4 bases not matched to a gene. There are 15 residues in the CDR3. CDR3 bases: TGTGCCAGCAGTTCACAGGGGGCCATTAATTCACCCCTCCACTTT. Translation gives CASSSQGAINSPLHF.

In its sample, this clonotype was seen many times. This chain links TRBV6-5 with TRBJ2-1, with 12 bases lining up with TRBD2. Germline V gives CDR1 MNHEY, CDR2 SVGAGI. The junction had 6 bases not matched to a gene; V was cut back by 7 bases and J by 2 bases. The CDR3 contains 16 residues. The CDR3 coding sequence is TGTGCCAGCACCGCGACTAGCGGGGGAACCTACAATGAGCAGTTCTTC. This sequence encodes CASTATSGGTYNEQFF.

The table lists this clonotype with many counts. The J gene is TRBJ2-2, the V gene TRBV4-3; 10 nucleotides align to TRBD2. The CDR3 sequence is 17 residues long. Germline CDR1 and CDR2: LGHNA and YSLEER. V was pared by 0 bases and J by 1 base, with 2 bases of the junction left unmatched. The CDR3: CASSQDGLAVNTGELFF. CDR3 bases: TGCGCCAGCAGCCAAGATGGACTAGCGGTGAACACCGGGGAGCTGTTTTTT.

This clonotype was observed many times. Here the CDR3 DNA reads TGTGCCAGCAGAGGGACCCCACAGGTGTTTTTT. This translates into CASRGTPQVFF. The rearrangement joins TRBV28 to TRBJ1-4; D is perhaps TRBD1 (5 bases). The CDR3 has 11 amino acids. Trimming removed 6 bases from V and 15 bases from J, with 14 bases in between. CDR1 and CDR2 (germline): MDHEN, SYDVKM.

This rearrangement joins TRBV15 to TRBJ1-1; 7 bases match TRBD1. This CDR3 is 13 amino acids long. Germline assignment: CDR1 LNHNV and CDR2 YYDKDF (reference sequence). The CDR3 DNA reads TGTGCTGTTGCGGGACAGATGAACACTGAAGCTTTCTTT. As protein: CAVAGQMNTEAFF.

Worth noting for this clonotype: A much bigger clone sits one base away, suggesting this may be a read error. This rearrangement joins TRBV10-3 to TRBJ2-1, with 8 bases aligning to TRBD1. CDR1 ENHRY and CDR2 SYGVKD come from the germline V gene. With V trimmed by 1 base and J by 5 bases, 7 bases remained unmatched. The CDR3 covers 16 residues. The CDR3 DNA reads TGTGCCATCAGTGAGTTAGGACAGGGAGTTCACAATGAGCAGTTCTTC. Its translation is CAISELGQGVHNEQFF.

This clonotype was found many times. CDR3 in DNA: TGCAGCGTTGGTCAGGGATCGGATCAGCCCCAGCATTTT. Translating it yields CSVGQGSDQPQHF. The rearrangement uses TRBV29-1 and TRBJ1-5, with D possibly matching TRBD1 (5 bases). The germline V and J ends were trimmed by 4 bases and 5 bases, with 12 bases remaining between them. CDR1 SQVTM and CDR2 ANQGSEA come from the germline V gene. This CDR3 has 13 amino acids.

This clonotype was found many times. The J gene is TRBJ1-4, the V gene TRBV9; D is undetermined. V dropped 3 bases and J dropped 8 bases, with 14 bases sitting between them. Germline lookup yields CDR1 SGDLS and CDR2 YYNGEE. This CDR3 contains 14 residues. CDR3 nucleotide sequence: TGTGCCAGCAGCGCACCGAGAAAACCGGAAAAACTGTTTTTT. It specifies CASSAPRKPEKLFF.

This clonotype was counted between two and nine times. The chain employs TRBV27 and TRBJ1-6, with D uncertain. This CDR3 region has 16 residues. The V gene lost 3 bases and the J gene lost 0 bases, with 9 bases spanning the gap. CDR1 and CDR2 (germline): MNHEY, SMNVEV (reference sequence). CDR3 sequence (DNA): TGTGCCAGCAGTTTCAAACCGCACTCCTATAATTCACCCCTCCACTTT. It encodes CASSFKPHSYNSPLHF.

This sequence joins TRBV20-1 and TRBJ1-2, with D uncertain. From germline, CDR1 is DFQATT and CDR2 SNEGSKA (reference sequence). This CDR3 has 14 residues. Trimming left V 5 bases short and J 6 bases short, with 19 bases between. In DNA, the CDR3 is TGCAGTGCTTCCAGGACCCCCCTTATGGATGGCTACACCTTC. Translation: CSASRTPLMDGYTF.

At least ten counts were recorded for this clonotype. V gene TRBV5-1 combines with J gene TRBJ2-1; 11 bases agree with TRBD2. Germline assignment: CDR1 SGHRS and CDR2 YFSETQ. The ends lost 6 bases at V and 2 bases at J; junction bases unmatched: 10. The CDR3 has 17 amino acids. The CDR3 here is CASTKGLAEWAYNEQFF. The CDR3 DNA is TGCGCCAGCACCAAGGGACTAGCGGAGTGGGCCTACAATGAGCAGTTCTTC.

This clonotype appeared a few times. The rearrangement links TRBV28 to TRBJ1-5; D remains unclear. The V gene's germline CDR1 is MDHEN and CDR2 SYDVKM. This CDR3 contains 14 residues. The germline V and J ends were trimmed by 7 bases and 0 bases, with 10 bases remaining between them. The CDR3 region is CASKGTTSNQPQHF. CDR3 bases: TGTGCCAGCAAGGGAACAACTAGCAATCAGCCCCAGCATTTT.

In this sample, this clonotype turned up many times. The J gene is TRBJ2-5, the V gene TRBV7-8; D might be TRBD2 (5 bases). This CDR3 region has 14 residues. The germline V gene has CDR1 SGHVS and CDR2 FQNEAQ. The V end lost 5 bases, the J end lost 2 bases, and 12 bases lay between the germline ends. The CDR3 is CASSPLAHQETQYF. Here the CDR3 DNA reads TGTGCCAGCAGCCCCTTAGCGCATCAAGAGACCCAGTACTTC. The full variable domain, rest sourced from reference TRBV7-8 and TRBJ2-5, is GAGVSQSPRYKVAKRGQDVALRCDPISGHVSLFWYQQALGQGPEFLTYFQNEAQLDKSGLPSDRFFAERPEGSVSTLKIQRTQQEDSAVYLCASSPLAHQETQYFGPGTRLLVL.

The chain uses TRBV4-3 and TRBJ2-6, with 7 bases that match TRBD2. CDR1 LGHNA and CDR2 YSLEER come from the germline V gene. The CDR3 spans 19 residues. With 6 bases clipped from V and 0 bases from J, the junction kept 14 bases outside the gene matches. CDR3 sequence: CASSLVIGDYASGANVLTF. In DNA, the CDR3 is TGCGCCAGCAGTCTGGTCATAGGGGACTATGCCTCTGGGGCCAACGTCCTGACTTTC.

Many counts were recorded for this clonotype. This CDR3 reads CASSWTGGAYNEQFF. The CDR3 DNA reads as TGTGCCAGCTCATGGACAGGGGGCGCCTACAATGAGCAGTTCTTC. The J gene is TRBJ2-1, the V gene TRBV18; 11 positions agree with TRBD1. Germline CDR1 and CDR2: KGHSH and LQKENI. Trimming at V came to 5 bases and at J to 2 bases, leaving 2 bases not matched to a gene. The CDR3 is made up of 15 amino acids.

Note on this clonotype: Its ends do not fully match the called genes, so a read error is possible. V gene TRBV7-9 combines with J gene TRBJ2-4; D is possibly TRBD2 (6 bases). Germline-derived CDR1 and CDR2 are SEHNR and FQNEAQ (reference sequence). CDR3 length: 16 amino acids. This CDR3 reads CASSLNRGEAKIIQYF. Here the CDR3 DNA reads TGTGCCAGCAGCTTAAATCGAGGGGAGGCCAAAATCATTCAGTACTTC.

This clonotype occurred many times. The CDR3 loop is CATSRDSETFEQYF. CDR3 nucleotides: TGTGCCACCAGCAGAGATTCCGAGACGTTCGAGCAGTACTTC. J is TRBJ2-7 and V is TRBV15; the D is unclear. Germline CDR1 and CDR2: LNHNV and YYDKDF (reference sequence). V lost 0 bases, J lost 6 bases, and 12 bases lay in between. This CDR3 is built from 14 residues. The whole variable domain, filled in from reference TRBV15 and TRBJ2-7, reads DAMVIQNPRYQVTQFGKPVTLSCSQTLNHNVMYWYQQKSSQAPKLLFHYYDKDFNNEADTPDNFQSRRPNTSFCFLDIRSPGLGDTAMYLCATSRDSETFEQYFGPGTRLTVT.

This clonotype was counted at least ten times. The gene calls are TRBV20-1 and TRBJ1-1, with unresolved D. The ends were cut back, 5 bases at V and 5 bases at J, with 15 bases in the middle. The CDR3 length is 13 residues. Germline V gives CDR1 DFQATT, CDR2 SNEGSKA (reference sequence). The CDR3 region has the DNA TGCAGTGCTGCGAAGATGGGAGGTACTGAAGCTTTCTTT. This gives the protein CSAAKMGGTEAFF.

There are many counts of this clonotype. DNA of the CDR3: TGTGCCAGCAGCTTTTCTGAGGGGGGGGCCAACGTCCTGACTTTC. It yields the protein CASSFSEGGANVLTF. V usage is TRBV7-3 and J usage is TRBJ2-6; perhaps D is TRBD1 or TRBD2 (5 bases each). The CDR3 has 15 amino acids. V gave up 3 bases and J gave up 4 bases, with 10 bases separating them. The V gene's germline CDR1 is SGHTA and CDR2 FQGTGA.

This clonotype was observed at least ten times. J is TRBJ2-7 and V is TRBV29-1; D gene uncertain. Deletions cut 7 bases from V and 2 bases from J, with 9 bases between. CDR1 is SQVTM, CDR2 ANQGSEA, per germline. The CDR3 covers 11 residues. The CDR3 DNA reads as TGCAGCGCCTCTGACCCCTACGAGCAGTACTTC. This encodes CSASDPYEQYF.

This clonotype came up many times. The chain has TRBV6-5 and TRBJ2-3; 11 nucleotides agree with TRBD2. Unmatched junction bases numbered 13, after V lost 0 bases and J lost 5 bases. Looked up from germline, CDR1 is MNHEY and CDR2 is SVGAGI. The CDR3 totals 19 residues. The CDR3 spells CASSYSFRPGLAALDTQYF. The CDR3 coding sequence is TGTGCCAGCAGTTACTCGTTCAGGCCGGGACTAGCGGCCCTAGATACGCAGTATTTT.

In its sample, this clonotype was seen many times. The V and J genes are TRBV18 and TRBJ2-4; 7 bases fit TRBD2. The CDR3 has 15 amino acids. Trimming at V came to 1 base and at J to 6 bases, leaving 6 bases not matched to a gene. Germline V gives CDR1 KGHSH, CDR2 LQKENI. CDR3 residues: CASSPREGSGNIQYF. The DNA for the CDR3 is TGTGCCAGCTCACCACGGGAGGGATCAGGAAACATTCAGTACTTC.

The table lists this clonotype with many counts. J is TRBJ2-7 and V is TRBV4-3; maybe TRBD1 (5 bases). The germline V and J ends were trimmed by 0 bases and 4 bases, with 13 bases remaining between them. Germline CDR1 and CDR2: LGHNA and YSLEER. The CDR3 has 15 amino acids. DNA for the CDR3: TGCGCCAGCAGCCAAGATCAATTGGGGCCATACGAGCAGTACTTC. This gives the protein CASSQDQLGPYEQYF.

At least ten counts were recorded for this clonotype. This rearrangement joins TRBV25-1 to TRBJ2-5, with 11 nucleotides matching TRBD2. Trimming took 2 bases from V and 2 from J; bases not matched to a gene: 7. There are 17 residues in the CDR3. Germline V gives CDR1 MGHDK, CDR2 SYGVNS. The CDR3 DNA reads as TGTGCCAGCAGTGAAAGGGGGGGACTAGCGGTTCAAGAGACCCAGTACTTC. Its protein is CASSERGGLAVQETQYF.

This clonotype was seen repeatedly, ten times or more. This chain joins TRBV28 and TRBJ2-2; 11 bases line up with TRBD2. Germline lookup yields CDR1 MDHEN and CDR2 SYDVKM. V was clipped by 5 bases and J by 3 bases; unmatched bases: 5. The CDR3 extends over 16 amino acids. CDR3 DNA sequence: TGTGCCAGCAGTCCCCGGACTAGCGGGTACACCGGGGAGCTGTTTTTT. Protein: CASSPRTSGYTGELFF.

The sample holds one count of this clonotype. The junction shows a germline mismatch at one end, possibly a read error. This sequence joins TRBV6-5 and TRBJ2-2, with D perhaps TRBD1 (6 bases). The CDR3 loop spans 13 amino acids. CDR1 is MNHEY, CDR2 SVGAGI, per germline. The CDR3 nucleotides are TGTTCCAGCAGTTACTCGAATACCGGGGACATGTTTTTT. It yields the protein CSSSYSNTGDMFF.

This clonotype has a count of ten or more. The gene calls are TRBV29-1 and TRBJ2-3; 8 positions match TRBD2. V shed 8 bases and J 5 bases; nucleotides not matched to a gene: 9. The CDR3 contains 13 residues. Germline CDR1 and CDR2: SQVTM and ANQGSEA. CDR3 bases: TGCAGCACCCCGGGGCGGGGGGTAGATACGCAGTATTTT. Translation: CSTPGRGVDTQYF.

This CDR3 reads CASSLGQESYEQYF. The DNA for the CDR3 is TGTGCCAGCAGCCTAGGACAGGAATCCTACGAGCAGTACTTC. J is TRBJ2-7 and V is TRBV7-2; 7 bases are shared with TRBD1. Trimming removed 5 bases from V and 1 base from J; junction bases left unmatched: 5. Germline V gene data show CDR1 as SGHTA and CDR2 as FQGNSA. CDR3 size: 14 residues.

There are many counts of this clonotype. The chain joins TRBV29-1 to TRBJ1-2; D gene unclear. CDR1 and CDR2 from the germline V gene are SQVTM and ANQGSEA. This CDR3 region has 13 residues. Trimming took 4 bases from V and 3 from J, leaving 12 bases between them. The CDR3 DNA is TGCAGCGTTGTCCCAGTAACGGACTATGGCTACACCTTC. Translating it yields CSVVPVTDYGYTF.